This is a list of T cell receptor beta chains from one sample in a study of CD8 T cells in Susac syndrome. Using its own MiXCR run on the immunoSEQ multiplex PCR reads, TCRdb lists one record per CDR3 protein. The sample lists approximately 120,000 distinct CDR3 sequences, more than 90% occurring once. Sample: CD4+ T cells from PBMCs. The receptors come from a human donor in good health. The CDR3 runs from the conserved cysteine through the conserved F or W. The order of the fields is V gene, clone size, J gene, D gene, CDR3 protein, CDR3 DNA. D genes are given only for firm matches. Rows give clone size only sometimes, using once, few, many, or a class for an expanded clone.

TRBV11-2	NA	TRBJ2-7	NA	CASSLERGGYEQYF	TGTGCCAGCAGCTTAGAGAGGGGTGGGTACGAGCAGTACTTC
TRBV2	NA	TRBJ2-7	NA	CASMVSYEQYF	TGTGCCAGCATGGTGAGCTACGAGCAGTACTTC
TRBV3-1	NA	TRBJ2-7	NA	CASSQERRPEAAYEQYF	TGTGCCAGCAGCCAAGAGCGTAGGCCCGAGGCGGCCTACGAGCAGTACTTC
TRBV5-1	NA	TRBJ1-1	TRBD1	CASSTGQGSNTEAFF	TGCGCCAGCAGCACCGGACAGGGTTCGAACACTGAAGCTTTCTTT
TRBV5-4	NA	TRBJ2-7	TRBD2	CASSLTGGRGQYF	TGTGCCAGCAGCTTGACGGGAGGGAGGGGGCAGTACTTC
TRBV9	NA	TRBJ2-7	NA	CASSVEQGLEQYF	TGTGCCAGCAGCGTAGAACAAGGGCTCGAGCAGTACTTC
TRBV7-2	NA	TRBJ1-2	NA	CASSQSTAGVNTF	TGTGCCAGCAGCCAGTCGACGGCAGGCGTGAACACCTTC
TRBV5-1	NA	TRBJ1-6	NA	CASSLRQALSDSPLHF	TGCGCCAGCAGCTTACGGCAGGCCTTAAGTGATTCACCCCTCCACTTT
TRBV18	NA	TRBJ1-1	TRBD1	CASSLDREDTEAFF	TGTGCCAGCTCACTGGACAGGGAGGACACTGAAGCTTTCTTT
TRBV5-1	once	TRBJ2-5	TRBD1	CASSFRQGARETQYF	TGCGCCAGCAGCTTTCGACAGGGGGCACGGGAGACCCAGTACTTC
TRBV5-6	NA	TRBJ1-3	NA	CASSLVGYGNTIYF	TGTGCCAGCAGCTTGGTGGGTTATGGAAACACCATATATTTT
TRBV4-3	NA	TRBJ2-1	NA	CASSHVRGNQQFF	TGCGCCAGCAGCCATGTAAGGGGCAATCAGCAGTTCTTC
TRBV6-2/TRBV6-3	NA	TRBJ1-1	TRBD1	CASSYSTGGWGTEAFF	TGTGCCAGCAGTTACTCGACAGGGGGCTGGGGCACTGAAGCTTTCTTT
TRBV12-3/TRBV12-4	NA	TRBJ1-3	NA	CASSLNSGNTIYF	TGTGCCAGCAGTTTAAACTCTGGAAACACCATATATTTT
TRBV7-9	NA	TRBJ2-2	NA	CASSPSKGELFF	TGTGCCAGCAGCCCCTCGAAAGGAGAGCTGTTTTTT
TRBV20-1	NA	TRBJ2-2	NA	CSGWEDTGELFF	TGCAGTGGCTGGGAGGACACCGGGGAGCTGTTTTTT
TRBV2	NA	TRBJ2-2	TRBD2	CASTLGSGGPVSGELFF	TGTGCCAGCACCCTGGGGAGCGGGGGCCCCGTCAGCGGGGAGCTGTTTTTT
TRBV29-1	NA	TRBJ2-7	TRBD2	CSVELTGTSYEQYF	TGCAGCGTTGAACTCACCGGGACTAGCTACGAGCAGTACTTC
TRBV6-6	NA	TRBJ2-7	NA	CASRGIQEGSYEQYF	TGTGCCAGCAGAGGTATACAGGAGGGGTCCTACGAGCAGTACTTC
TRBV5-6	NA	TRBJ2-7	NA	CASSFFDRAYEQYF	TGTGCCAGCAGCTTTTTCGACAGAGCCTACGAGCAGTACTTC
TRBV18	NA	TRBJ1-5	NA	CASSPSQGWQPQHF	TGTGCCAGCTCACCGTCGCAGGGTTGGCAGCCCCAGCATTTT
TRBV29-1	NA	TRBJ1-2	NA	CSVLQFNYGYTF	TGCAGCGTTCTGCAATTCAACTATGGCTACACCTTC
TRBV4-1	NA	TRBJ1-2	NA	CASSQNYGYTF	TGCGCCAGCAGCCAAAACTATGGCTACACCTTC
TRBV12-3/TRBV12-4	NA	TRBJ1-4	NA	CASSLTGPNEKLFF	TGTGCCAGCAGTTTGACAGGCCCTAATGAAAAACTGTTTTTT
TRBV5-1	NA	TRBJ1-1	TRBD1	CASAPGQPNTEAFF	TGCGCCAGCGCACCGGGACAGCCGAACACTGAAGCTTTCTTT
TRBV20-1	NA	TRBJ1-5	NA	CSASHRSYSNQPQHF	TGCAGTGCTTCCCACAGATCCTATAGCAATCAGCCCCAGCATTTT
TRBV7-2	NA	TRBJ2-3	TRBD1	CASSFLGTAPDTQYF	TGTGCCAGCAGCTTCCTCGGGACAGCCCCAGATACGCAGTATTTT
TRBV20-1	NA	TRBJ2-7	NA	CSARQGHRSYEQYF	TGCAGTGCTAGGCAGGGGCATCGCTCCTACGAGCAGTACTTC
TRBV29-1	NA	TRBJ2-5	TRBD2	CSVDGLAGHQETQYF	TGCAGCGTTGACGGACTAGCGGGACACCAAGAGACCCAGTACTTC
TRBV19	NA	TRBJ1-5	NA	CASSIQSGSGPQHF	TGTGCCAGTAGTATCCAATCTGGCTCGGGGCCCCAGCATTTT
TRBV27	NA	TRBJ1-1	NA	CASSFDRVNTEAFF	TGTGCCAGCAGTTTCGACCGTGTGAACACTGAAGCTTTCTTT
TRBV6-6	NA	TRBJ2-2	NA	CASSQQGNTGELFF	TGTGCCAGCAGTCAACAGGGGAACACCGGGGAGCTGTTTTTT
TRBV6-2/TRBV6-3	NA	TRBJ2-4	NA	CASNRPAAKNIQYF	TGTGCCAGCAATCGGCCGGCAGCCAAAAACATTCAGTACTTC
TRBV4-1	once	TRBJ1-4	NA	CASSQGTATNEKLFF	TGCGCCAGCAGCCAAGGGACAGCAACTAATGAAAAACTGTTTTTT
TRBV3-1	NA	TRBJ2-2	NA	CASSQGDSGLLAGELFF	TGTGCCAGCAGCCAAGGGGACTCCGGTTTGTTAGCCGGGGAGCTGTTTTTT
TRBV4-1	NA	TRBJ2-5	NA	CASSQPGTNQETQYF	TGCGCCAGCAGCCAACCCGGGACAAACCAAGAGACCCAGTACTTC
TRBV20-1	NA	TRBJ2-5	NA	CSASSLPQETQYF	TGCAGTGCTAGTTCGCTGCCTCAAGAGACCCAGTACTTC
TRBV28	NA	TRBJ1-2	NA	CASGGIGRDYGYTF	TGTGCCAGCGGGGGGATTGGACGGGACTATGGCTACACCTTC
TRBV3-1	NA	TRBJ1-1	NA	CASSRRGDAEAFF	TGTGCCAGCAGCCGAAGAGGTGACGCTGAAGCTTTCTTT
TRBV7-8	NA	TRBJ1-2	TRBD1	CASSLLRGEGYTF	TGTGCCAGCAGCTTACTCAGGGGGGAAGGCTACACCTTC
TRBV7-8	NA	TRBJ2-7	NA	CASSPYRVPSSYEQYF	TGTGCCAGCAGTCCCTACAGGGTGCCTAGCTCCTACGAGCAGTACTTC
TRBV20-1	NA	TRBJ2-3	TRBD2	CSARDPRRSGRLDTQYF	TGCAGTGCTAGAGACCCCAGGAGGAGCGGGAGGTTGGATACGCAGTATTTT
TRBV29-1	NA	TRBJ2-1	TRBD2	CSVGLAGNEQFF	TGCAGCGTAGGACTAGCGGGAAATGAGCAGTTCTTC
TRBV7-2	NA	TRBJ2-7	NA	CASSPASYEQYF	TGTGCCAGCAGCCCAGCCTCCTACGAGCAGTACTTC
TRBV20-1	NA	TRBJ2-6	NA	CSARVMGASGANVLTF	TGCAGTGCTAGAGTCATGGGAGCATCCGGGGCCAACGTCCTGACTTTC
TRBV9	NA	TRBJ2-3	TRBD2	CASSVAGGRTTDTQYF	TGTGCCAGCAGCGTAGCTGGCGGGAGGACCACAGATACGCAGTATTTT
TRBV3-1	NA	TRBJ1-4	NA	CASSLQGATNEKLFF	TGTGCCAGCAGCCTACAGGGTGCGACTAATGAAAAACTGTTTTTT
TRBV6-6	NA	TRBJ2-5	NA	CASSPRGSSWTQYF	TGTGCCAGCAGTCCCCGGGGCTCTAGTTGGACCCAGTACTTC